This TCR beta chain was captured by sequencing in a study of response to subunit inactivated influenza vaccine (dated by TCRdb to about 2018). A note on the overall study: The study used deep quantitative T cell receptor repertoire profiling to track responses to a trivalent subunit inactivated influenza vaccine. Results the study describes overall, beyond this receptor: The authors proposed that each seasonal influenza vaccination may bring in only a limited number of new T cells.

This clonotype showed up many times. No cognate antigen has been identified for it. Within one base of it there is no much larger clone, and no base qualities were kept. The library was built by means of RT-PCR. Sequencing took place on an Illumina HiSeq 2500. TCRdb itself trimmed the public reads at Q25 with fastp, ran MiXCR and retained productive beta chains. Each CDR3 protein gets just one entry, which takes the most common genes and DNA from the rows behind it. The sample table contains under 550,000 distinct CDR3 sequences; only one count was recorded for 6.5% to 8% of them. About an eighth of the sample comes from the top ten. The germline V gene specifies SGHRS as CDR1 and YFSETQ as CDR2. Trimming at the junction amounts to 2 bases on V and 2 bases on J, and the germline ends lie 11 bases apart. Measured from the cysteine to the phenylalanine, the CDR3 is 14 residues long. Only the CDR3 portion is preserved as DNA: 42 bases, with reading frame beginning at the first base.

The specimen comprised PBMCs from blood, sampled less than 30 months after vaccination. The TCR sequence derives from a man between 50 and 69 years old who received an inactivated influenza vaccine. Donor details come from another sample of the same person, matched by shared clones. The rearranged segments are TRBV5-1 and TRBJ2-7, with no reliable assignment of the D segment. The nucleotide sequence is TGCGCCAGCAGCTTAGCGATTGGGGCCTACGAGCAGTACTTC. This codes for CASSLAIGAYEQYF.